A selection of T cell receptor beta chains follows, all from one sample in a study of cytomegalovirus exposure and HLA in healthy donors. Method: immunoSEQ multiplex PCR; TCRdb's copy keeps in-frame clones and lacks some. The sample lists about 120,000 clones; more than 80% were seen once. The sample comprised PBMCs. The receptors shown here come from a man aged 35 to 55 in good health and CMV-seronegative. Both conserved end residues are part of each CDR3. A D gene is named only where the DNA matches it firmly. The size entry is marked missing in some rows and otherwise reads once, few, many or a size class.

abundance,len,d_gene,j_gene,v_gene,CDR3aa,CDR3nt
few,17,TRBD1,TRBJ2-7,TRBV4-1,CASSQGRDGTGMYEQYF,TGCGCCAGCAGCCAAGGCCGTGACGGGACAGGGATGTACGAGCAGTACTTC
NA,12,NA,TRBJ2-3,TRBV6-5,CASGRSGDTQYF,TGTGCCAGCGGACGGAGCGGCGATACGCAGTATTTT
NA,15,NA,TRBJ2-1,TRBV19,CASSIGGGARNEQFF,TGTGCCAGTAGTATTGGTGGGGGGGCCAGAAATGAGCAGTTCTTC
NA,14,NA,TRBJ1-3,TRBV5-4,CASSLSGRRDTIYF,TGTGCCAGCAGCCTCTCGGGTCGCAGAGACACCATATATTTT
NA,16,NA,TRBJ2-5,TRBV6-1,CASSAYHRRQQETQYF,TGTGCCAGCAGTGCCTATCATAGAAGACAGCAAGAGACCCAGTACTTC
NA,17,NA,TRBJ2-3,TRBV7-8,CASSLERAGPVGDTQYF,TGTGCCAGCAGCTTAGAACGGGCGGGCCCTGTGGGAGATACGCAGTATTTT
NA,17,NA,TRBJ2-2,TRBV27,CASSLLGLGENTGELFF,TGTGCCAGCAGTTTATTGGGACTGGGAGAGAACACCGGGGAGCTGTTTTTT
NA,16,TRBD2,TRBJ2-1,TRBV30,CAWSALLAGGNNEQFF,TGTGCCTGGAGTGCGCTCTTAGCGGGGGGGAACAATGAGCAGTTCTTC
NA,14,NA,TRBJ2-5,TRBV7-6,CASSLNILQETQYF,TGTGCCAGCAGCTTAAATATTCTTCAAGAGACCCAGTACTTC
NA,11,TRBD1,TRBJ1-1,TRBV29-1,CSVDRDSRAFF,TGCAGCGTTGATCGGGACAGTAGAGCTTTCTTT
NA,13,NA,TRBJ1-6,TRBV29-1,CSASTDRNSPLHF,TGCAGCGCATCAACAGATAGAAATTCACCCCTCCACTTT
NA,13,TRBD1,TRBJ1-1,TRBV2,CASTDRGGTEAFF,TGTGCCAGCACCGACAGGGGTGGTACTGAAGCTTTCTTT
NA,15,TRBD1,TRBJ1-4,TRBV29-1,CSVAPTGTGNEKLFF,TGCAGCGTTGCCCCCACCGGGACAGGGAATGAAAAACTGTTTTTT
NA,15,TRBD2,TRBJ2-7,TRBV28,CASSSFSSGSIEQYF,TGTGCCAGCAGTTCCTTCTCTAGCGGGAGTATCGAGCAGTACTTC
few,15,NA,TRBJ2-3,TRBV5-4,CASSLASAGSDTQYF,TGTGCCAGCAGCTTGGCTAGCGCGGGTTCAGATACGCAGTATTTT
NA,15,NA,TRBJ2-3,TRBV9,CASSVSQRSTDTQYF,TGTGCCAGCAGCGTAAGCCAGCGGAGCACAGATACGCAGTATTTT
few,17,TRBD1,TRBJ1-1,TRBV5-1,CASSLGNPGQGNTEAFF,TGCGCCAGCAGCTTGGGTAACCCGGGACAGGGGAACACTGAAGCTTTCTTT
NA,18,NA,TRBJ1-2,TRBV4-3,CASSQDFTRGGVGYGYTF,TGCGCCAGCAGCCAGGATTTCACACGAGGGGGAGTCGGCTATGGCTACACCTTC
NA,14,TRBD1,TRBJ1-1,TRBV7-6,CASSPDRAVAKLIF,TGTGCCAGCAGCCCCGACAGGGCTGTGGCGAAGCTGATCTTT
NA,14,NA,TRBJ1-5,TRBV6-1,CASSTQEKNQPQHF,TGTGCCAGTTCAACACAGGAGAAGAATCAGCCCCAGCATTTT